These 8 T cell receptor beta chains were sequenced from one sample in a study of blood T cell repertoires in COVID-19. Profiling relied on immunoSEQ multiplex PCR, and the TCRdb table lists in-frame clones only, not all of them. The repertoire has about 180,000 clones, over 75% of them found once; the top ten carry roughly 9%. The source material was PBMCs or T cells enriched from blood (not recorded which). These receptor sequences come from a young woman who had recovered from COVID-19.

The V gene is TRBV28, the J gene TRBJ1-1; 8 positions agree with TRBD1. Looked up from germline, CDR1 is MDHEN and CDR2 is SYDVKM. V was clipped by 2 bases and J by 3 bases; unmatched bases: 8. This CDR3 has 16 amino acids. This chain's CDR3 is CASSLAAGGAYTEAFF. Written as DNA, the CDR3 is TGTGCCAGCAGTTTAGCGGCAGGGGGCGCGTACACTGAAGCTTTCTTT.

The rearrangement links TRBV30 to TRBJ2-3; tentatively, D is TRBD2 (5 bases). This CDR3 has 15 amino acids. The germline V and J ends were trimmed by 5 bases and 3 bases, with 18 bases remaining between them. Germline CDR1 and CDR2: GTSNPN and SVGIG (reference sequence). The CDR3 here is CAWGSGLGGTDTQYF. The CDR3 DNA reads TGTGCCTGGGGCTCCGGGCTAGGAGGTACAGATACGCAGTATTTT.

The genes are TRBV6-5 and TRBJ1-2, with D possibly matching TRBD1 (6 bases). With 0 bases removed from V and 9 bases from J, the gap between germline ends came to 11 bases. Germline CDR1 and CDR2: MNHEY and SVGAGI. The length of the CDR3 is 13 residues. CDR3 in DNA: TGTGCCAGCAGTTACTCCAGGGGCGATAGCTACACCTTC. Translating it yields CASSYSRGDSYTF.

This rearrangement joins TRBV25-1 to TRBJ2-4, with D maybe TRBD1 (6 bases). The CDR3 extends over 16 amino acids. CDR1 and CDR2 from the germline V gene are MGHDK and SYGVNS. Deletions cut 6 bases from V and 0 bases from J, with 15 bases between. CDR3 bases: TGTGCCAGCAGAGGGCAGGGGACCTTAGCCAAAAACATTCAGTACTTC. Amino acid sequence: CASRGQGTLAKNIQYF. Full variable domain (outside the CDR3, taken from reference TRBV25-1 and TRBJ2-4): EADIYQTPRYLVIGTGKKITLECSQTMGHDKMYWYQQDPGMELHLIHYSYGVNSTEKGDLSSESTVSRIRTEHFPLTLESARPSHTSQYLCASRGQGTLAKNIQYFGAGTRLSVL.

The chain is built from TRBV5-6 and TRBJ2-7; TRBD1 is a possible D gene (6 bases). The CDR3 runs 18 residues. The germline V and J ends were trimmed by 1 base and 0 bases, with 20 bases remaining between them. CDR1 is SGHDT, CDR2 YYEEEE, per germline. CDR3 amino acids: CASSLYLRGADSSYEQYF. The CDR3 bases are TGTGCCAGCAGCTTGTACCTTAGAGGTGCGGACAGCTCCTACGAGCAGTACTTC.

The rearrangement joins TRBV7-2 to TRBJ2-7; 8 nucleotides agree with TRBD2. This CDR3 spans 15 amino acids. Germline V gene sequence: CDR1 SGHTA, CDR2 FQGNSA. V lost 4 bases and J lost 6; bases outside the gene matches: 11. The CDR3 bases are TGTGCCAGCAGCTCCCGGCTCGGACTAGCTTCCGAGCAGTACTTC. This codes for CASSSRLGLASEQYF.

This sequence joins TRBV6-5 and TRBJ1-1; possibly TRBD1 for D (5 bases). The germline V gene has CDR1 MNHEY and CDR2 SVGAGI. This CDR3 is built from 12 residues. V lost 11 bases to trimming and J lost 3 bases, with 13 bases between them. Written as DNA, the CDR3 is TGTGCCGTAGCACGGGGGGACACTGAAGCTTTCTTT. This encodes CAVARGDTEAFF.

The V call is TRBV5-8, the J call TRBJ1-2; D might be TRBD1 (6 bases). Trimming stripped 0 bases from V and 7 bases from J, with 13 bases between. Per the germline V gene, CDR1 is SGHTS and CDR2 is YDEGEE. The CDR3 has 14 residues. The CDR3 DNA reads TGTGCCAGCAGCTTGGTCTTGGGACAACTTGGCTACACCTTC. Translation: CASSLVLGQLGYTF.